A selection of T cell receptor beta chains follows, all from one sample in a study of cytomegalovirus exposure and HLA in healthy donors. The table came from immunoSEQ multiplex PCR; TCRdb's copy has only in-frame clones and leaves some out. The sample shows 150,000 to 200,000 clones, around 78% of them seen only once. Sequenced: PBMCs. These receptors were taken from a woman in her forties in good health and CMV-seronegative. Each CDR3 is given with its conserved first and last residue. D genes are given only for firm matches. Where a row states a size, it is once, few, many or the class of an expanded clone; other rows omit it.

TRBV18	TRBJ1-1	TRBD1	-	TGTGCCAGCTCACCTACGAGGGACAGCCTGAACACTGAAGCTTTCTTT	CASSPTRDSLNTEAFF
TRBV25-1	TRBJ2-7	-	-	TGTGCCACCGACAGAATTTCCTACGAGCAGTACTTC	CATDRISYEQYF
TRBV11-2	TRBJ1-2	TRBD1	-	TGTGCCAGCAGGACCGGGGACAGCTATGGCTACACCTTC	CASRTGDSYGYTF
TRBV13	TRBJ2-7	-	-	TGTGCCAGCAGCTTAGGGGGGGGACGAATTTACGAGCAGTACTTC	CASSLGGGRIYEQYF
TRBV2	TRBJ2-3	-	-	TGTGCCAGCAGTGGGGAGGGGGGATCCCCGGTGGATACGCAGTATTTT	CASSGEGGSPVDTQYF
TRBV4-1	TRBJ1-6	-	-	TGCGCCAGCAGCCTGACGCAGGGGCAGGATAATCCACCCCTCCACTTT	CASSLTQGQDNPPLHF
TRBV7-3	TRBJ1-6	-	-	TGTGCCAGCAGCTTACAGGGAGGATCACCCCTCCACTTT	CASSLQGGSPLHF
TRBV5-1	TRBJ2-1	-	-	TGCGCCAGCAGCTCTCTCATCGGCGGGGGCGGTGAGCAGTTCTTC	CASSSLIGGGGEQFF
TRBV15	TRBJ1-1	-	-	TGTGCCACCAGCAGAGATCCCCAGGCCGAAGCTTTCTTT	CATSRDPQAEAFF
TRBV9	TRBJ2-5	TRBD2	-	TGTGCCAGCAGCGCGGGGGGGCTAGCGGGGGTGAGGGAGACCCAGTACTTC	CASSAGGLAGVRETQYF
TRBV6-1	TRBJ1-4	-	-	TGTGCCAGCAGTGAGTACCGGACAGCTCCTAATGAAAAACTGTTTTTT	CASSEYRTAPNEKLFF
TRBV2	TRBJ1-5	TRBD1	-	TGTGCCAGCAATTTGGACAGGGAAGTAAATCAGCCCCAGCATTTT	CASNLDREVNQPQHF
TRBV5-6	TRBJ1-2	-	-	TGTGCCAGCAGCGTTACAGGGCATGGCTACACCTTC	CASSVTGHGYTF
TRBV5-1	TRBJ1-2	-	-	TGCGCCAGCAGCCCGGAACAGGGAACCTATGGCTACACCTTC	CASSPEQGTYGYTF
TRBV6-6	TRBJ2-3	TRBD2	once	TGTGCCAGCAGCCCGGGACTAGCGGGGGTAGATACGCAGTATTTT	CASSPGLAGVDTQYF
TRBV10-3	TRBJ1-1	TRBD1	few	TGTGCCTCAAACAGGGGTAGTACTGAAGCTTTCTTT	CASNRGSTEAFF
TRBV10-3	TRBJ1-1	-	-	TGTGCCATCGCCAGCACAGTAAACACTGAAGCTTTCTTT	CAIASTVNTEAFF
TRBV7-7	TRBJ2-5	TRBD2	-	TGTGCCAGCAGCCCGCGTCCTGGACTAGCGGGGGACGGGACCCAGTACTTC	CASSPRPGLAGDGTQYF
TRBV9	TRBJ1-1	-	once	TGTGCCAGCAGCGGCCTGGGGGGGCCCACTGAAGCTTTCTTT	CASSGLGGPTEAFF
TRBV15	TRBJ2-6	TRBD1	few	TGTGCCACCAGCCGGGGACAGGGGGCTGGGGCCAACGTCCTGACTTTC	CATSRGQGAGANVLTF
TRBV5-4	TRBJ1-6	-	-	TGTGCCAGCAGCCTAGTCGGGTTCGATTCACCCCTCCACTTT	CASSLVGFDSPLHF
TRBV4-1	TRBJ2-1	TRBD2	-	TGCGCCAGCAGCCACCCCAAGGTGGGAGGGATCAATGAGCAGTTCTTC	CASSHPKVGGINEQFF
TRBV14	TRBJ2-3	-	-	TGTGCCAGCAGCCGAGACGGGGGTCTAAATACGCAGTATTTT	CASSRDGGLNTQYF
TRBV7-9	TRBJ1-1	-	-	TGTGCCAGCAGCTTAGTGTTTGAAGGCGAGGCTGAAGCTTTCTTT	CASSLVFEGEAEAFF
TRBV5-1	TRBJ1-6	TRBD1	-	TGCGCCAGCAGCACTTGGCCAAGGACAGGGGAAGGGACACCCCTCCACTTT	CASSTWPRTGEGTPLHF
TRBV6-1	TRBJ2-7	TRBD2	few	TGTGCCAGCAGTCTAGCGGGGGGCAGCGAGCAGTACTTC	CASSLAGGSEQYF
TRBV19	TRBJ1-1	TRBD1	-	TGTGCCAGTAGTATTTGGGCAGGGGGGAAGAACACTGAAGCTTTCTTT	CASSIWAGGKNTEAFF
TRBV2	TRBJ1-5	TRBD1	-	TGTGCCAGCAGTTGGACAGGGGGTAGGGCGGATCAGCCCCAGCATTTT	CASSWTGGRADQPQHF
TRBV2	TRBJ2-5	TRBD2	few	TGTGCCAGCGAGCGGGGGGAGTACCAAGAGACCCAGTACTTC	CASERGEYQETQYF
TRBV11-3	TRBJ2-1	-	few	TGTGCCAGCAGCTTTAGTGGGGGGGGCAGGTATGAGCAGTTCTTC	CASSFSGGGRYEQFF
TRBV2	TRBJ1-2	-	-	TGTGCCAGCAGTGCGGCAGGGCTATCTTCTGGCTACACCTTC	CASSAAGLSSGYTF
TRBV7-6	TRBJ2-1	TRBD1	-	TGTGCCAGCAGCCCCGGGACAGGGGAAAATGAGCAGTTCTTC	CASSPGTGENEQFF
TRBV27	TRBJ2-7	-	few	TGTGCCAGCAGTTTATTCCCCCCAGGGATCCCCTACGAGCAGTACTTC	CASSLFPPGIPYEQYF
TRBV2	TRBJ1-4	-	-	TGTGCCAGCAGCGTTACAGGGTCAAATGAAAAACTGTTTTTT	CASSVTGSNEKLFF
TRBV11-2	TRBJ2-2	TRBD2	-	TGTGCCAGCAGCTTAGTGCGGGGGGGCCCCACCGGGGAGCTGTTTTTT	CASSLVRGGPTGELFF
TRBV5-1	TRBJ1-2	TRBD1	-	TGCGCCAGCAGCTTCTCCGGGACAGGGGGCGAGTACTACACCTTC	CASSFSGTGGEYYTF
TRBV5-6	TRBJ1-1	-	-	TGTGCCAGCAGCTTGGGGGAGTCGAACACTGAAGCTTTCTTT	CASSLGESNTEAFF
TRBV6-1	TRBJ1-1	-	few	TGTGCCAGCACCCAACGGGAGAACACTGAAGCTTTCTTT	CASTQRENTEAFF
TRBV5-4	TRBJ1-2	-	-	TGTGCCAGCAGCTCGACAGGAGCATATGGCTACACCTTC	CASSSTGAYGYTF
TRBV6-1	TRBJ1-4	TRBD1	-	TGTGCCAGCAGTGAAGAGACAGGGATGAATGAAAAACTGTTTTTT	CASSEETGMNEKLFF
TRBV6-5	TRBJ1-3	-	-	TGTGCCAGCAGGAGCAATGGGGGGGACACCATATATTTT	CASRSNGGDTIYF
TRBV18	TRBJ2-7	-	-	TGTGCCAGCTCACCCGACATTGTCTCCTACGAGCAGTACTTC	CASSPDIVSYEQYF
TRBV10-3	TRBJ2-7	-	-	TGTGCCATCAGTGAGTCGGGGGACTACGAGCAGTACTTC	CAISESGDYEQYF
TRBV5-5	TRBJ1-5	-	-	TGTGCCAGCAGCCTCGACATAAAGCAGCCCCAGCATTTT	CASSLDIKQPQHF
TRBV28	TRBJ2-7	TRBD1	-	TGTGCCAGCAGCCTACGGACAGGGGGCCGTTACGAGCAGTACTTC	CASSLRTGGRYEQYF
TRBV27	TRBJ1-5	-	-	TGTGCCAGCAGTTTAAGTGGGCAGTTCAATCAGCCCCAGCATTTT	CASSLSGQFNQPQHF
TRBV28	TRBJ1-1	TRBD1	once	TGTGCCAGCAGTTTGGGCCAGACAGGGGAAGCTTTCTTT	CASSLGQTGEAFF
TRBV7-8	TRBJ1-5	-	-	TGTGCCAGCAGCCCAAGGACGGAGGAGAGCAATCAGCCCCAGCATTTT	CASSPRTEESNQPQHF
TRBV7-9	TRBJ1-4	-	-	TGTGCCAGCAGCTCGGATTTGGAGCACCCTGAAAAACTGTTTTTT	CASSSDLEHPEKLFF
TRBV1	TRBJ2-5	-	-	TGCACCAGCAGCCATGGGCGGGGGAGACAAGAGACCCAGTACTTC	CTSSHGRGRQETQYF
TRBV13	TRBJ1-2	TRBD1	-	TGTGCCAGCAGCCGGACAGGGACAGGCTACACCTTC	CASSRTGTGYTF